This T cell receptor beta chain was obtained from a study of cytomegalovirus exposure and HLA in healthy donors. A multiplex PCR was run with 60 Vbeta primers and 13 Jbeta primers. The assay was immunoSEQ multiplex PCR, and TCRdb's table has in-frame clones only and misses some. The table includes roughly 170,000 clones, approximately 80% detected once. V was trimmed by 2 bases and J by 1 base, leaving 6 bases between them. CDR3 length equals 13 residues. Germline values: CDR1 SGHRS, CDR2 YFSETQ. This sequence joins TRBV5-1 and TRBJ1-2, with D perhaps matching TRBD1 (5 bases). This TCR was sampled from a woman aged 25-40 years in good health and CMV-seronegative. Sample: PBMCs. DNA of the CDR3: TGCGCCAGCAGCTTAGACAGTAACTATGGCTACACCTTC. It codes for CASSLDSNYGYTF.